This TCR beta chain derives from a study of cytotoxic CD8 clonotypes in ibrutinib-treated CLL. The wider study: Specimens for response were gathered following a median about a year of therapy, spanning 6 to 36.

The method was immunoSEQ multiplex PCR; TCRdb's version includes in-frame clones alone and lacks a portion of them. The sample contains tens of thousands of clones, roughly 50% of which appear only once. About this clone: Its antigen is not known.

Findings of the study overall: Age-matched healthy donor levels were exceeded by baseline clonality, which tracked circulating CD8+ T-cell counts. Clonality went up at ibrutinib response and then declined back toward baseline at progression.

From germline, CDR1 is GTSNPN and CDR2 SVGIG (reference sequence). Germline trimming cut 7 bases from V and 6 bases from J; bases unmatched to any gene: 8. The length of the CDR3 is 14 residues. This receptor was identified in a human donor with chronic lymphocytic leukemia. The chain couples TRBV30 to TRBJ2-1, with TRBD2 matching over 11 bases. Material: PBMCs, obtained after 12 months of ibrutinib treatment. In DNA, the CDR3 is TGTGCCTCCCCGCTAGCGGGAGGACCCAATGAGCAGTTCTTC. Its translation is CASPLAGGPNEQFF.